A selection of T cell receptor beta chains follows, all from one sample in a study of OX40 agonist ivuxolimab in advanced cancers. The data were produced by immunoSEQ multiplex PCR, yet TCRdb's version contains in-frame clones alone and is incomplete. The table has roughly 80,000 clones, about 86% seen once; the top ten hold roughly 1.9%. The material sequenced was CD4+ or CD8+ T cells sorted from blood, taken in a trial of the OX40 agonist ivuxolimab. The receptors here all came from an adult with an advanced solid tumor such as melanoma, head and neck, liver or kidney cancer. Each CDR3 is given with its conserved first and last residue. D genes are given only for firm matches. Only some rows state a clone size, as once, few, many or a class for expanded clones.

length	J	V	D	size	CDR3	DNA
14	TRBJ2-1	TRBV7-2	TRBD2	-	CASSLVGGRFEQFF	TGTGCCAGCAGCTTAGTGGGAGGGCGGTTCGAGCAGTTCTTC
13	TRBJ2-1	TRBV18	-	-	CASSPQQGYEQFF	TGTGCCAGCTCACCACAACAGGGATATGAGCAGTTCTTC
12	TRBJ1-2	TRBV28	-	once	CASSNFGYGYTF	TGTGCCAGCAGTAACTTCGGGTATGGCTACACCTTC
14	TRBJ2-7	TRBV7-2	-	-	CASSLDPGGYEQYF	TGTGCCAGCAGCTTAGACCCAGGCGGCTACGAGCAGTACTTC
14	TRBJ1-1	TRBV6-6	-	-	CASSYHPRNTEAFF	TGTGCCAGCAGTTACCACCCAAGGAACACTGAAGCTTTCTTT
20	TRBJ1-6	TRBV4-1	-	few	CASSQVRGLQGSSYNSPLHF	TGCGCCAGCAGCCAAGTTAGGGGACTTCAGGGAAGCTCCTATAATTCACCCCTCCACTTT
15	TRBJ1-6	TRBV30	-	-	CAWQAGWPYNSPLHF	TGTGCCTGGCAAGCCGGATGGCCCTATAATTCACCCCTCCACTTT
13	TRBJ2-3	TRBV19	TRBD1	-	CASSIGTVDTQYF	TGTGCCAGTAGTATTGGGACAGTCGATACGCAGTATTTT
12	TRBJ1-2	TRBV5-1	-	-	CASSGTNYGYTF	TGCGCCAGCAGCGGGACTAACTATGGCTACACCTTC
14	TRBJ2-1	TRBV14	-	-	CASSSRVAYNEQFF	TGTGCCAGCAGTTCCAGGGTGGCCTACAATGAGCAGTTCTTC
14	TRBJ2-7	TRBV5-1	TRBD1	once	CASSAGQGAYEQYF	TGCGCCAGCAGCGCGGGACAGGGAGCCTACGAGCAGTACTTC
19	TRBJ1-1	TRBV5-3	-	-	CARSLRYRELGRGGTEAFF	TGTGCCAGAAGCTTGCGGTATCGAGAGTTGGGGCGGGGAGGCACTGAAGCTTTCTTT